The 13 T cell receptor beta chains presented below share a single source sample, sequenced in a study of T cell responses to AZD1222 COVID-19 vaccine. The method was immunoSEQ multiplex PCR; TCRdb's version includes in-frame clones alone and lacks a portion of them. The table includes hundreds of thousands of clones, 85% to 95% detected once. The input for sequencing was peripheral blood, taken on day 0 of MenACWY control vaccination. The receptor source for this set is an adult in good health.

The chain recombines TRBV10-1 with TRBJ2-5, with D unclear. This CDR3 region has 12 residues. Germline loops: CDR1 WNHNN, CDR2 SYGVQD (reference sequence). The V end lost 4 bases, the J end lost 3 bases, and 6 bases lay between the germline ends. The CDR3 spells CASSAREETQYF. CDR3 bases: TGCGCCAGCAGTGCTCGAGAAGAGACCCAGTACTTC.

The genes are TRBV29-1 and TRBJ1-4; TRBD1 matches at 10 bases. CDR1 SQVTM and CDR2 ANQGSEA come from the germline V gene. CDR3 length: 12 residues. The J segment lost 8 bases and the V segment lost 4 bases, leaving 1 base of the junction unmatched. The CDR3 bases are TGCAGCGTTGGGGACAGGGGAGAAAAACTGTTTTTT. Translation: CSVGDRGEKLFF.

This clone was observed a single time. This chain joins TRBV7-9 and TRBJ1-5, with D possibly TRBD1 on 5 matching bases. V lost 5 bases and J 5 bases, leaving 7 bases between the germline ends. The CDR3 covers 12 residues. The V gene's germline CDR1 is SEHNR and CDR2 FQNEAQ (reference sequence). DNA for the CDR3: TGTGCCAGCAGCCGGGGGGATCAGCCCCAGCATTTT. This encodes CASSRGDQPQHF.

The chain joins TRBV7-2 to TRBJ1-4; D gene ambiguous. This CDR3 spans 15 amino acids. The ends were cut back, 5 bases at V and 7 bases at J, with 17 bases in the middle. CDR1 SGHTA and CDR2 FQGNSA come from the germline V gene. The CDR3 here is CASSPESGVPEKLFF. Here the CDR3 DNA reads TGTGCCAGCAGCCCAGAGTCTGGGGTCCCTGAAAAACTGTTTTTT. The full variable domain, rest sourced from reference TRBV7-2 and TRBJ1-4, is GAGVSQSPSNKVTEKGKDVELRCDPISGHTALYWYRQSLGQGLEFLIYFQGNSAPDKSGLPSDRFSAERTGGSVSTLTIQRTQQEDSAVYLCASSPESGVPEKLFFGSGTQLSVL.

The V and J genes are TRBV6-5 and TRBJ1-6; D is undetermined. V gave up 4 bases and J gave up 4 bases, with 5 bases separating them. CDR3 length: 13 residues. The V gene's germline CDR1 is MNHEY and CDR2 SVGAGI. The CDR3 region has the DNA TGTGCCAGCAGTTTCGATTATAATTCACCCCTCCACTTT. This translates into CASSFDYNSPLHF.

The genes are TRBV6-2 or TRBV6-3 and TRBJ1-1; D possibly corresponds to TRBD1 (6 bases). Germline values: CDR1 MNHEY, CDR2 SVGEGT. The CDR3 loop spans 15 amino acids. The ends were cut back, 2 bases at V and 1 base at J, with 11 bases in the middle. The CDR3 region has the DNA TGTGCCAGCAGTTACGGGGGGGCGACGAACACTGAAGCTTTCTTT. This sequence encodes CASSYGGATNTEAFF.

In nucleotides, the CDR3 is TGTGCCAGCAGTAGCCACAGGGGCACTGAAGCTTTCTTT. Translated, it gives CASSSHRGTEAFF. The chain recombines TRBV2 with TRBJ1-1; 7 nucleotides line up with TRBD1. CDR3 length: 13 residues. Germline CDR1 SNHLY, CDR2 FYNNEI. J gave up 4 bases and V 5 bases, and 4 bases lay outside the gene matches.

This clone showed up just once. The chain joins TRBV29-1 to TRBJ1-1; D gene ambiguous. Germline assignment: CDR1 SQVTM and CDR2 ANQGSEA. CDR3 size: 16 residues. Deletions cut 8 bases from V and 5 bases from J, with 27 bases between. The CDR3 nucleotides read TGCAGCACCACCCCCCCTTTAGGAGCTTTAAGTACTGAAGCTTTCTTT. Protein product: CSTTPPLGALSTEAFF.

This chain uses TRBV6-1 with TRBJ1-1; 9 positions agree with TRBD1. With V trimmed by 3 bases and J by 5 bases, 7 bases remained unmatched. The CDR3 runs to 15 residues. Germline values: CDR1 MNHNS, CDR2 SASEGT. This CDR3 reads CASSEIGGTGTEAFF. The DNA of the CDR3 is TGTGCCAGCAGTGAGATTGGGGGGACAGGGACTGAAGCTTTCTTT.

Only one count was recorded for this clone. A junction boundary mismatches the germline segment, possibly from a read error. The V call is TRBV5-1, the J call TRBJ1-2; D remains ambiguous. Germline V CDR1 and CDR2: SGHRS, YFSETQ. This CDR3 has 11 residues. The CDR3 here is CASSSLRDLIF. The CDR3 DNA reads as TGCGCCAGCAGCTCACTACGAGACCTTATCTTC.

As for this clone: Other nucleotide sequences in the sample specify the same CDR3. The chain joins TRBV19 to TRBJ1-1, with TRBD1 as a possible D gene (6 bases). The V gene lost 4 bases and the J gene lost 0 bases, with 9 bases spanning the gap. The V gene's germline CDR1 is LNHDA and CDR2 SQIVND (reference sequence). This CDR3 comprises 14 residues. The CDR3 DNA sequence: TGTGCCAGTAGTAGGGGACAAATGAACACTGAAGCTTTCTTT. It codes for CASSRGQMNTEAFF.

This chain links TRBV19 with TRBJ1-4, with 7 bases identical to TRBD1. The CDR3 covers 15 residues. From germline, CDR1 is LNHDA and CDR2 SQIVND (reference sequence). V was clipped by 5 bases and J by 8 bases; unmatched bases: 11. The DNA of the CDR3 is TGTGCCAGTAGTCCGGAGACGAGGACAGGAGAAAAACTGTTTTTT. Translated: CASSPETRTGEKLFF.

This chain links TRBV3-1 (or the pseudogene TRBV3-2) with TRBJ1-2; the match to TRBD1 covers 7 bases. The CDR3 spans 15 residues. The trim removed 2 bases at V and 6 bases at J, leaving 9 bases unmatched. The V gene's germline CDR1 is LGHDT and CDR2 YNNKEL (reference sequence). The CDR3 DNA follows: TGTGCCAGCAGCCAATCTCTGCGAGGGGGCAATGGCTACACCTTC. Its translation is CASSQSLRGGNGYTF.